The sequence of this T cell receptor (beta chain) was determined in a study of blood T cell repertoires in COVID-19. In the original workflow: Using reference gene primer amplification, nucleated cell counts were estimated. Method: immunoSEQ multiplex PCR; TCRdb's copy keeps in-frame clones and lacks some. V and J calls and clone size come straight from that table; D and trimming were deduced from the DNA. The data contain under 200,000 clones, about 85% of them singletons. Germline assignment: CDR1 SGHRS and CDR2 YFSETQ. The V end was cut by 4 bases, the J end by 0 bases, with 16 bases between. The CDR3 runs 16 residues.

The V gene is TRBV5-1, the J gene TRBJ1-1; the D gene is possibly TRBD1 (6 bases). The specimen was peripheral blood. This clonotype was sampled from a man between 60 and 70 years old with active or convalescent COVID-19. For the CDR3, the DNA is TGCGCCAGCAGCCCTATAAGGACAGCCATGAACACTGAAGCTTTCTTT. Amino acids: CASSPIRTAMNTEAFF.